The 11 T cell receptor beta chains presented below share a single source sample, sequenced in a study of response to subunit inactivated influenza vaccine. MiXCR, run by TCRdb on the RT-PCR reads, gives a single entry per CDR3 protein. This sample has 600,000 to 700,000 distinct CDR3 sequences, with 12% to 15% found just once. The sample here was PBMCs from blood, taken 14 to 15 days before vaccination. Receptors originate from a man aged 50-59 years who received an inactivated influenza vaccine.

This clonotype has a handful of counts. V gene TRBV2 combines with J gene TRBJ2-5; 9 nucleotides agree with TRBD2. Germline CDR1 is SNHLY and CDR2 is FYNNEI. The ends lost 4 bases at V and 4 bases at J; junction bases unmatched: 7. The CDR3 length is 15 residues. CDR3 region: CASSGQAGGAETQYF. The CDR3 coding sequence is TGTGCCAGCAGTGGCCAAGCGGGAGGTGCAGAGACCCAGTACTTC.

The chain couples TRBV28 to TRBJ1-5; perhaps TRBD1 as D (5 bases). The germline gives CDR1 MDHEN, CDR2 SYDVKM. With 5 bases removed from V and 7 bases from J, the gap between germline ends came to 15 bases. This CDR3 has 14 amino acids. CDR3 bases: TGTGCCAGCAGTCTGGGGGGGTCGGGGCAGCCCCAGCATTTT. It codes for CASSLGGSGQPQHF. The whole variable domain, remainder taken from reference TRBV28 and TRBJ1-5, is DVKVTQSSRYLVKRTGEKVFLECVQDMDHENMFWYRQDPGLGLRLIYFSYDVKMKEKGDIPEGYSVSREKKERFSLILESASTNQTSMYLCASSLGGSGQPQHFGDGTRLSIL.

The chain uses TRBV6-2 or TRBV6-3 and TRBJ1-2; no clear D. Trimming pared 7 bases from V and 3 bases from J, leaving 24 bases between. The CDR3 covers 17 residues. Germline-derived CDR1 and CDR2 are MNHEY and SVGEGT. As DNA, the CDR3 is TGTGCCAGCATTCAACCCCCAGGCCAAAATCCGGACTATGGCTACACCTTC. Translation gives CASIQPPGQNPDYGYTF.

The chain links TRBV7-6 to TRBJ2-3, with D hard to call. V was pared by 6 bases and J by 0 bases, with 13 bases between. CDR1 and CDR2 (germline): SGHVS, FNYEAQ. This CDR3 is built from 15 residues. CDR3 sequence (DNA): TGTGCCAGCAGGAGGAAACTGGCCAGCACAGATACGCAGTATTTT. Translating gives CASRRKLASTDTQYF.

This clonotype has just a few counts. CDR3 sequence: CASRVGGAGGNSPLHF. DNA of the CDR3: TGCGCCAGCAGAGTCGGGGGAGCGGGTGGTAATTCACCCCTCCACTTT. V usage is TRBV5-1 and J usage is TRBJ1-6, with D perhaps TRBD1 (5 bases). V shed 5 bases and J shed 6 bases, with 18 bases lying between them. Germline CDR1 SGHRS, CDR2 YFSETQ. The CDR3 loop spans 16 amino acids.

There are a few counts of this clonotype. The CDR3 here is CEGSPYEQYF. The CDR3 DNA reads TGTGAGGGCAGCCCCTACGAGCAGTACTTC. The V and J genes are TRBV5-6 and TRBJ2-7; D is undetermined. The CDR3 has 10 amino acids. Germline V gene lookup returns CDR1 SGHDT and CDR2 YYEEEE.

In this sample, this clonotype turned up once. Relative to the germline gene, one junction end is altered; a read error may explain this. This chain uses TRBV5-1 with TRBJ2-1, with D possibly being TRBD1 or TRBD2 (5 bases each). Germline-derived CDR1 and CDR2 are SGHRS and YFSETQ. This CDR3 contains 16 residues. CDR3: CASRLEISGTGNEQFF. In DNA form, the CDR3 reads TGCGCCAGCAGATTGGAAATTTCCGGGACGGGGAATGAGCAGTTCTTC. Combining the CDR3 with reference TRBV5-1 and TRBJ2-1 gives the whole variable domain KAGVTQTPRYLIKTRGQQVTLSCSPISGHRSVSWYQQTPGQGLQFLFEYFSETQRNKGNFPGRFSGRQFSNSRSEMNVSTLELGDSALYLCASRLEISGTGNEQFFGPGTRLTVL.

This rearrangement joins TRBV29-1 to TRBJ1-1; unclear D gene. The CDR3 contains 12 residues. Trimming took off 4 bases at V and 5 bases at J, with 11 bases between the two ends. CDR1 and CDR2 from the germline V gene are SQVTM and ANQGSEA. Here the CDR3 reads CSVGAGRTEAFF. The CDR3 DNA is TGCAGCGTTGGAGCCGGTAGAACTGAAGCTTTCTTT.

The chain joins TRBV28 to TRBJ1-4; TRBD1 is a possible D gene (5 bases). Between the trimmed V and J ends, which lost 6 bases and 7 bases, there was a span of 18 bases. CDR3 length: 15 residues. Germline values: CDR1 MDHEN, CDR2 SYDVKM. CDR3 sequence: CASSPGDNRAEKLFF. The CDR3, as DNA: TGTGCCAGCAGCCCGGGGGATAACAGAGCTGAAAAACTGTTTTTT.

The chain carries TRBV6-5 and TRBJ2-4; perhaps TRBD1 as D (5 bases). Germline V gene data show CDR1 as MNHEY and CDR2 as SVGAGI. Trimming shortened V by 0 bases and J by 2 bases, and 11 bases separated the two germline ends. The CDR3 is made up of 16 amino acids. In nucleotides, the CDR3 is TGTGCCAGCAGTTACTCGTACAGGCAGACCAAAAACATTCAGTACTTC. The encoded protein is CASSYSYRQTKNIQYF.

The chain employs TRBV15 and TRBJ2-1; D uncertain. V shed 0 bases and J shed 0 bases, with 9 bases lying between them. The CDR3 runs 16 residues. The germline CDR1 and CDR2 sequences are LNHNV and YYDKDF (reference sequence). The CDR3 region has the DNA TGTGCCACCAGCAGAGATTGGATGAGCTCCTACAATGAGCAGTTCTTC. Its protein is CATSRDWMSSYNEQFF.